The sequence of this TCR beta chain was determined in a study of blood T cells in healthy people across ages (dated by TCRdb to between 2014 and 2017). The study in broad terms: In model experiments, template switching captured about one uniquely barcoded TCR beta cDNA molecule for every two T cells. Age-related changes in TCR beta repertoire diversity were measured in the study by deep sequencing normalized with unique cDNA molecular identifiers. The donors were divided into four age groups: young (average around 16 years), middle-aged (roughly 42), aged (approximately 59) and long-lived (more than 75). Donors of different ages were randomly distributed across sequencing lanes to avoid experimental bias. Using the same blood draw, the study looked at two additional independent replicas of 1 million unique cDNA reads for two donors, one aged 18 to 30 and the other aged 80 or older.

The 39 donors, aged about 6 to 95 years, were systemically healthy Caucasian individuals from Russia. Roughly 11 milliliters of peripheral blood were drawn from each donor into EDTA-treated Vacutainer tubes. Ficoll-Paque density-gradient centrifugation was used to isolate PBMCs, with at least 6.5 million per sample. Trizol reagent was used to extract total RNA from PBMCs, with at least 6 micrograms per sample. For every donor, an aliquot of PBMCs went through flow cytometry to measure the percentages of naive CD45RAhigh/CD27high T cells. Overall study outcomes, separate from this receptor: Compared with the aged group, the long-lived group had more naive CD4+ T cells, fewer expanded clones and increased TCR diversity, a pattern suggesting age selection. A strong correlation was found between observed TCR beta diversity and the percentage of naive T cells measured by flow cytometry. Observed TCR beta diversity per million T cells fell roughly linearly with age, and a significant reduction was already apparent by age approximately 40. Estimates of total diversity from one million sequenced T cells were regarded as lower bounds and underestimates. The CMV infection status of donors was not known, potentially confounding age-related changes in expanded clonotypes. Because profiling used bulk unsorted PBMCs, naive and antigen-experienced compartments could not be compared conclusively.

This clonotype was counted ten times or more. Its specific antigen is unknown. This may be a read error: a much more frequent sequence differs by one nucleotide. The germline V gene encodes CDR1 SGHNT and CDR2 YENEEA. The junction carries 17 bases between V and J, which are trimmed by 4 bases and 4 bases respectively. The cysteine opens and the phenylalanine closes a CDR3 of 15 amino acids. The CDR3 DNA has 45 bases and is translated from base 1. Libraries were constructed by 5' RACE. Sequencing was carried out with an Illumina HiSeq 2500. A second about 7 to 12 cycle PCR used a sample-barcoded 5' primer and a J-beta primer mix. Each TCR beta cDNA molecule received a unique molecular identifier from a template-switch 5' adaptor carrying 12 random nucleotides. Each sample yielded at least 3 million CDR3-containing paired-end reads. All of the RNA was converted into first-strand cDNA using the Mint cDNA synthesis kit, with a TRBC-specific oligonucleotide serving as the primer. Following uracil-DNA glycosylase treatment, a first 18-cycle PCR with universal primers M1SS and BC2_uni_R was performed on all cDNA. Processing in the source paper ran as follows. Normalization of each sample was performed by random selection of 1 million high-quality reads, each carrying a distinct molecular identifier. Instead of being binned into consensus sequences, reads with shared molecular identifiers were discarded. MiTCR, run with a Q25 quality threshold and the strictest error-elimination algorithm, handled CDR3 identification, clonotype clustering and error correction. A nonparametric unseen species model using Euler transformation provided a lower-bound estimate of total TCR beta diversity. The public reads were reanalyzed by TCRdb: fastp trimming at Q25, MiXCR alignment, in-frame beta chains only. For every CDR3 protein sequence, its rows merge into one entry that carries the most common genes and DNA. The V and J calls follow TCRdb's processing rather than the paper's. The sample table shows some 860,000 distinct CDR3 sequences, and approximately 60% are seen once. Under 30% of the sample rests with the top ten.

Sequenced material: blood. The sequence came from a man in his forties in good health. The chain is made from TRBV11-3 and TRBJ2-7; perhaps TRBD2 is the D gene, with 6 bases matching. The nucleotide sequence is TGTGCCAGCAGCTCAAGACGAGCGGGTGGATACGAGCAGTACTTC. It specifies CASSSRRAGGYEQYF.